This TCR beta chain is from a study of T cells in Graves' hyperthyroidism and ophthalmopathy. Study observations and caveats: A model using 13 V-J features told ophthalmopathy apart from stable hyperthyroidism. Appearing also in blood were most of the thyroid clonotypes expanded above 0.001.

Amplification targeted TCR beta CDR3 regions from RNA transcripts. The HTBI primer set drove a first-round RT-PCR of the TCR CDR3. TCRdb called the multiplex PCR reads again in MiXCR, with one record for every CDR3 protein. Among 450,000 to 700,000 distinct CDR3 sequences, 46% were seen once, and the ten largest hold around a fifth. Not enrolled were patients with uncontrolled infection, other autoimmune disease, pregnancy or lactation. This clonotype was observed many times. Antigen: not known. CDR1 is MNHEY, CDR2 SVGAGI, per germline. The CDR3 has 16 residues. V shed 4 bases, J shed 4 bases, and the junction held 13 bases outside the gene matches.

Sample: peripheral blood or thyroid tissue (not recorded which). The rearrangement uses TRBV6-5 and TRBJ2-7; 7 bases map to TRBD2. This receptor was taken from an adult woman with Graves' disease, either hyperthyroidism or ophthalmopathy (not recorded which). The CDR3 DNA follows: TGTGCCAGCAGTTCCGGCGGGAGTTGGGGAAGTTACGAGCAGTACTTC. This encodes CASSSGGSWGSYEQYF.